This is a list of T cell receptor beta chains from one sample in a study of kidney transplant recipient with SARS-CoV-2 infection. TCRdb reanalysed the reads using MiXCR and keeps one entry per CDR3 protein. Of some 220,000 distinct CDR3 sequences in the sample, 25% to 35% were seen once. The source was a blood sample, collected at baseline and between days 110 and 120 from a kidney transplant recipient. Source of these receptors: a male patient in his 30s who had COVID-19 and was a kidney transplant recipient. Part of the T cell pool may stem from the graft donor. The CDR3 runs from the conserved cysteine through the conserved F or W. D genes are given only for firm matches. Rows may omit the clone size; those that give it use once, few, many or a size class.

v_gene: TRBV19
abundance: NA
d_gene: NA
j_gene: TRBJ1-6
CDR3aa: CASSIDFWTVSPLHF
CDR3nt: TGTGCCAGTAGTATCGATTTTTGGACAGTGTCACCCCTCCACTTT

v_gene: TRBV19
abundance: many
d_gene: TRBD2
j_gene: TRBJ2-7
CDR3aa: CASSMGLAMRAYEQYF
CDR3nt: TGTGCCAGTAGTATGGGACTAGCAATGCGGGCTTACGAGCAGTACTTC

v_gene: TRBV12-3/TRBV12-4
abundance: many
d_gene: NA
j_gene: TRBJ1-2
CDR3aa: CASSYDTSFRKTYGYTF
CDR3nt: TGTGCCAGCAGTTATGACACCAGCTTCCGAAAGACCTATGGCTACACCTTC

v_gene: TRBV18
abundance: NA
d_gene: TRBD2
j_gene: TRBJ2-5
CDR3aa: CASSPGGGMETQYF
CDR3nt: TGTGCCAGCTCACCAGGCGGGGGTATGGAGACCCAGTACTTC

v_gene: TRBV20-1
abundance: many
d_gene: NA
j_gene: TRBJ1-2
CDR3aa: CSASRLLFRKTYGYTF
CDR3nt: TGCAGTGCTTCGAGGTTGCTGTTTCGAAAGACCTATGGCTACACCTTC

v_gene: TRBV11-3
abundance: many
d_gene: NA
j_gene: TRBJ1-2
CDR3aa: CASSYIIDLGKTYGYTF
CDR3nt: TGTGCCAGCAGCTACATTATCGATCTCGGAAAGACCTATGGCTACACCTTC

v_gene: TRBV9
abundance: NA
d_gene: NA
j_gene: TRBJ2-3
CDR3aa: CTSSLLSRGGDTQYF
CDR3nt: TGTACCAGCAGTCTCCTATCCAGGGGGGGAGATACGCAGTATTTT

v_gene: TRBV7-8
abundance: many
d_gene: NA
j_gene: TRBJ1-5
CDR3aa: CASGLNAGGNQPQHF
CDR3nt: TGTGCCAGCGGGCTCAATGCAGGGGGCAATCAGCCCCAGCATTTT

v_gene: TRBV28
abundance: NA
d_gene: NA
j_gene: TRBJ2-1
CDR3aa: CASSTPPSNYNEQFF
CDR3nt: TGTGCCAGCAGTACGCCCCCCTCTAACTACAATGAGCAGTTCTTC

v_gene: TRBV15
abundance: NA
d_gene: NA
j_gene: TRBJ1-2
CDR3aa: CATSWFTRCGKTYGYTF
CDR3nt: TGTGCCACCAGCTGGTTCACAAGGTGTGGGAAGACCTATGGCTACACCTTC

v_gene: TRBV6-7
abundance: NA
d_gene: NA
j_gene: TRBJ1-2
CDR3aa: CASSLDLRIWKTYGYTF
CDR3nt: TGTGCCAGCAGTCTGGATTTGCGTATTTGGAAGACCTATGGCTACACCTTC

v_gene: TRBV9
abundance: NA
d_gene: NA
j_gene: TRBJ2-3
CDR3aa: CASIVDYTQYF
CDR3nt: TGTGCCAGCATCGTAGATTATACGCAGTATTTT

v_gene: TRBV11-2
abundance: many
d_gene: NA
j_gene: TRBJ2-1
CDR3aa: CASSLERIFEQFF
CDR3nt: TGTGCCAGCAGCTTAGAGAGGATATTTGAGCAGTTCTTC

v_gene: TRBV25-1
abundance: many
d_gene: NA
j_gene: TRBJ2-7
CDR3aa: CASSESGRYEQYF
CDR3nt: TGTGCCAGCAGTGAATCTGGGAGATACGAGCAGTACTTC